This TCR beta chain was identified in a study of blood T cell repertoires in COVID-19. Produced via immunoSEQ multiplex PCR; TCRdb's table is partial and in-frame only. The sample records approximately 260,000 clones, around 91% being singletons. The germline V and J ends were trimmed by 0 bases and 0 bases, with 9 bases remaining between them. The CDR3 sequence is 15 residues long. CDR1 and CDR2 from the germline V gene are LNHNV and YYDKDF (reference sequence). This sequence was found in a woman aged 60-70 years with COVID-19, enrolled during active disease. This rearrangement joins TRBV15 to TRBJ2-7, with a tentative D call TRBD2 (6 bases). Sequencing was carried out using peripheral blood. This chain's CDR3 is CATSRESSASYEQYF. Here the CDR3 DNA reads TGTGCCACCAGCAGAGAATCTAGCGCCTCCTACGAGCAGTACTTC.